This T cell receptor beta chain originates from a study of vaccination effects on CD4 cells after COVID-19. Overall study context: IL-2 at 8 to 10 IU/ml and peptides at 8 to 10 ug/ml were added to cultured PBMC, around 2 million per well. Whole-study results and caveats: Missing from the study were early post-infection timepoints, and its convalescent patients were few.

CDR3 size: 11 residues. CDR1 is SEHNR and CDR2 is FQNEAQ in the germline V gene (reference sequence). V was cut by 8 bases and J by 0 bases, with 4 bases left in between. It was after around eleven days of culture that CD4+ T cells were isolated. Generated by immunoSEQ multiplex PCR, the TCRdb table keeps only in-frame clones and is missing some. The repertoire holds tens of thousands of clones, with 77% as singletons. Remarks on this clone: What it binds is unknown.

This sample comprised CD4+ T cells from PBMCs cultured without peptide, obtained before COVID-19 vaccination. The TCR was taken from a human donor who received a COVID-19 vaccine. The chain recombines TRBV7-9 with TRBJ1-2; D call uncertain. For the CDR3, the DNA is TGTGCCAGCGGGGCTAACTATGGCTACACCTTC. Amino acid sequence: CASGANYGYTF.